This note documents a single TCR beta chain sequence. The antigen it recognizes is unknown. Base qualities were left out, and no much larger clone turns up one base away. The source of the sample is a study of cytomegalovirus exposure and HLA in healthy donors (dated by TCRdb to the late 2010s). About the investigation overall: An earlier analysis of under 600 of the donors reported more than 250 Gb of sequence data and 120 million or so unique TCR beta sequences from about 200 million T cells. A separate validation cohort of roughly 130 different subjects was used in addition to the 666-subject first cohort. On average, roughly 200,000 unique TCR beta nucleotide sequences were sequenced per donor among 350 to 400 genotyped donors of the cohort, with 15% to 20% of those sequences being non-productive. A later genetic analysis used genome-wide SNP genotypes for about 60% of the roughly 700 donors, treating that subset as a discovery cohort. An earlier analysis of about 620 of the donors applied high-throughput TCR beta sequencing to assess whether each TCR beta V gene segment acted as functional or pseudogenic. Typing coverage varied by locus: roughly 629-640 donors for A, B, C, DRB1 and DQB1; more than 500 for DQA1; about 570 for DPA1; roughly 450 for DPB1. HLA typing included class I and class II loci at four-digit resolution. The later analysis used no new phenotypic data to find candidate immune exposures, relying instead on TCR beta sequences and their occurrence across donors. Approximately 310 gigabases of sequencing data and roughly 81 million unique TCR sequences made up an early release that covered approximately 650 HLA-typed donors. The T cell repertoires of some 700 subjects were profiled by immunosequencing and related to cytomegalovirus serostatus. The genetic ancestry cluster associated with self-reported Caucasian donors included over 65% of the roughly 400 genotyped donors. The study was designed to test whether signatures of past pathogen exposure could be identified by cataloging public T cell receptors. High-throughput TCR immunosequencing, statistical association of individual TCRs with disease status, and machine learning were combined to predict cytomegalovirus infection status. Alongside the repertoire data, information on donor age, sex, ethnicity and CMV serostatus was compiled. A later analysis re-analyzed previously published TCR beta repertoires from 666 donors and added high-resolution HLA genotyping to study TCR occurrence patterns. Every discovery cohort repertoire had been produced on one sequencing platform. Several DR-DQ haplotypes were treated as single units for association and clustering because of strong linkage in the cohort. Points the paper makes about the study in general: Several of the top co-occurrence clusters appeared to be linked to parvovirus B19, influenza, CMV and Epstein-Barr virus, according to a later analysis. Some IMGT-functional V segments, including TRBV6-2 and TRBV6-3, could not be distinguished by the 87-base-pair reads and were therefore excluded. Specific HLA alleles were associated with 15,000 to 20,000 TCR beta sequences at a false discovery rate of 0.05 in a later analysis. According to a later genetic analysis, donors in an Asian-associated ancestry cluster had fewer N-insertions in productive TCRs than the roughly 660-donor mean. In a later genetic analysis, a missense DCLRE1C variant was associated with V-gene and J-gene trimming of TCR beta chains, and the association was replicated in an independent cohort. In this cohort, only TCR beta chains were sequenced, and detectable features were limited by the absence of alpha or paired-chain data. Correlated functional status among segregating V segments might be attributable to linkage disequilibrium, but an unknown experimental factor could not be ruled out. The study gave a list of over 150 TCR beta chains associated with cytomegalovirus. A later analysis found that most CMV-associated TCR beta chains appeared HLA-restricted, with HLA associations seemingly driven largely by CMV exposure. According to the authors, the approach could potentially be generalized to other disease states and immunological phenotypes. A further reported finding was that TCR beta sequences accurately predicted the HLA-A and HLA-B alleles for most subjects in the first cohort. In vitro tests confirmed that a few of the cytomegalovirus-associated TCR beta chains recognize cytomegalovirus antigens. A later analysis found that TCR association rates varied across HLA loci, with DRB1 alleles showing the most associated TCRs and HLA-C alleles the fewest. In an earlier analysis of around 600 of the donors, most TCR beta V segments were observed in productive rearrangements about 87% or about 30% of the time, broadly matching IMGT annotations. Immune exposure information for the cohort was limited to CMV serostatus. Across donors, most TCR sequences were observed very rarely, whereas some public TCRs were present in many individuals. Assigning TCR associations to individual alleles was difficult when HLA alleles, especially DR and DQ, strongly co-occurred. The sequencing pipeline was judged likely to have produced a cluster of highly shared sequence variants as a technical artifact. A later analysis found that HLA-associated TCR beta chains were more clonally expanded and had lower generation probabilities than equally common non-associated chains. The earlier analysis of 450 to 700 of the donors excluded roughly 17 rarely observed V segments, including chromosome 9 orphons, because counts were too low. Cytomegalovirus status was reported to be diagnosed by the classifier with high specificity and sensitivity in both the original and validation cohorts. Sequencing depth was assumed to be roughly uniform across donors in the presence/absence analyses, though that assumption may not hold. Because some donors lacked HLA typing at each locus, the association tests relied only on the typed subset.

The cohort was made up of roughly 670 healthy bone marrow donors. At the time of sampling, every cohort member was nominally healthy, though immune exposures that went unrecorded were likely present. The donor was CMV seronegative and was included in the group of hundreds of seronegative cohort members. A peripheral blood sample was collected from each donor, and TCR beta sequencing was performed on peripheral blood mononuclear cells. The Qiagen DNeasy Blood Extraction Kit was used to extract genomic DNA from the blood cell samples. Libraries came from the immunoSEQ multiplex PCR assay. For the multiplex PCR, a mixture combining 60 forward primers for TCR Vbeta segments and 13 reverse primers for TCR Jbeta segments was used. The CDR3 region of rearranged TCR beta genes was amplified from genomic DNA with a multiplex PCR assay. The Illumina HiSeq System was used to sequence the amplified TCR beta libraries as 87-base-pair reads. On the study's bioinformatics: A later analysis counted approximately 74 million unique TCR beta chains across the 650 to 700 repertoires, and roughly 9.9 million of these chains were shared by at least two donors. Raw reads were error-corrected and collapsed into unique sequences with a nearest-neighbor algorithm that merged closely related sequences to remove PCR and sequencing errors. CDR3 sequences were aligned to IMGT reference sequences to assign V, D and J gene segments. For a sequence to be retained, a match of at least six nucleotides to both a V gene segment and a J gene segment was required. A rearrangement counted as productive if the CDR3 had no stop codons and remained in frame with V and J, and every other rearrangement counted as non-productive. CDR3 was defined according to IMGT convention as the region running from the second conserved V-encoded cysteine to the conserved J-encoded phenylalanine. Sequences without an unambiguous match to a single V gene segment were excluded from the earlier analysis of about 600 of the donors. An earlier analysis of several hundred of the donors called V segments functional above 56.7% productive rearrangements and segregating when the between-donor standard deviation exceeded 5%. A statistical classification framework was developed to diagnose cytomegalovirus status using the catalog of TCR beta chain sequences. In a later analysis, V and J genes were assigned by comparing TCR nucleotide sequences against IMGT/GENE-DB human TR gene sequences. The TCRdist pipeline was used in a later analysis to assign CDR3 sequences and most-parsimonious VDJ recombination scenarios. In a later analysis, each TCR beta chain was defined by its CDR3 amino acid sequence together with its V-gene family, and reads lacking a unique V-gene family were excluded. To address suspected cross-contamination and a sequencing artifact, a later analysis removed approximately 600 highly shared, low-generation-probability nucleotide sequences. In a later analysis, a clonal expansion index for each public chain was calculated from normalized within-repertoire ranks of inferred template counts. Generation probabilities in a later analysis came from a VDJ recombination model fitted to out-of-frame rearrangements, and those results were checked against IGoR. Hypergeometric tests were used in a later analysis to score TCR-TCR, TCR-HLA and TCR-CMV co-occurrence, with a repertoire-size bias correction applied to the TCR pairs. To estimate false discovery rates, a later analysis permuted the HLA or CMV assignments 20 times. In a later analysis, co-occurring TCRs were grouped using DBSCAN, with TCRdist sequence similarity added in when clustering inside HLA-allele-positive subsets. Co-occurrence clustering excluded repertoires with fewer than 30,000 or more than 120,000 public chains, plus five with anomalous nucleotide sharing. This is the immuneACCESS table as TCRdb keeps it, with only in-frame sequences that have V and J called. A part of the clones is gone; compared with another copy, unresolved V genes explain less than half, and the rest is unexplained. V and J calls and clone size are copied from that table; D and trimming were computed from the DNA. The sample data list approximately 200,000 clones, and 79% of these were observed just once. 1.6% of the sample belongs to the ten largest clones.

V and J lose 4 bases and 4 bases, and a span of 13 bases separates them. Counted from cysteine to phenylalanine, this CDR3 has 13 amino acids. The CDR3 DNA has 39 bases and is translated from base 1. The germline V gene sets CDR1 to SQVTM and CDR2 to ANQGSEA. The rearranged segments are TRBV29-1 and TRBJ2-5, with the D gene not clear enough to name. The receptor was isolated from a woman aged 18-35 years in good health and CMV-seronegative. Sequencing input: PBMCs. The DNA reads TGCAGCGTTGCTGCAGGTGTAGGAGAGACCCAGTACTTC. It translates as CSVAAGVGETQYF.